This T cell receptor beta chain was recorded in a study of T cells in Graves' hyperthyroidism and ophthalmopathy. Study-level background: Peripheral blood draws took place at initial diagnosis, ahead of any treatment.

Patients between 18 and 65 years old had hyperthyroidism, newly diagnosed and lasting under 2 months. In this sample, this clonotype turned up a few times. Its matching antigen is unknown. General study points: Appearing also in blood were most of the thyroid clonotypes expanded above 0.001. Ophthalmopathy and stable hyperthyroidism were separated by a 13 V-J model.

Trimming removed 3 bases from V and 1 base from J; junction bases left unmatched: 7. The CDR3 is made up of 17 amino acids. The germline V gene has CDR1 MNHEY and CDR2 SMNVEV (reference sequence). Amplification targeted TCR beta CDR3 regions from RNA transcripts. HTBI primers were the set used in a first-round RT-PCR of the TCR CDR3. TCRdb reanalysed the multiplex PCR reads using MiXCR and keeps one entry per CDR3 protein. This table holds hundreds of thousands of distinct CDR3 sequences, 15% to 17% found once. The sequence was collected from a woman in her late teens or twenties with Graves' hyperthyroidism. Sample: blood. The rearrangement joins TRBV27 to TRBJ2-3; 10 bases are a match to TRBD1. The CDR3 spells CASSFGSGTGGTDTQYF. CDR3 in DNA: TGTGCCAGCAGTTTCGGCTCCGGGACAGGGGGCACAGATACGCAGTATTTT.